This T cell receptor beta chain stems from a study of shared clonotypes between healthy human individuals. Study information: Each donor's CD4 naive and CD4 memory cells filled three plates apiece, CD8 naive two, and CD8 memory one. Points from the study as a whole: Generation probabilities were higher for clonotypes shared across all four sorted-subset donors than for unshared ones. Sequencing depth was predicted to influence how clonotypes are shared among donors. Rarefaction demonstrated incomplete sorted-subset sequencing despite large depth.

The CDR3 has 13 residues. Germline V CDR1 and CDR2: MRHNA, SNTAGT. The germline V and J ends were trimmed by 8 bases and 9 bases, with 17 bases remaining between them. A note on this clone: Antigen unknown.

Measured with immunoSEQ multiplex PCR; TCRdb has only the in-frame clones, and not every one. The sample holds approximately 240,000 clones, over 60% seen once. The TCR was taken from a man aged 25-45 years in good health. Sequencing used memory CD4+ T cells sorted from blood. Subset of the sample: CD45RA-negative fraction. This chain uses TRBV6-4 with TRBJ2-1, with D possibly matching TRBD2 (5 bases). The CDR3 DNA reads as TGTGCCAGCGGGAGCGATGGTTCTGGTGAGCAGTTCTTC. This encodes CASGSDGSGEQFF.